Below, 23 T cell receptor beta chains from the same sample are listed, as sequenced in a study of blood T cell repertoires in COVID-19. The data were produced by immunoSEQ multiplex PCR, yet TCRdb's version contains in-frame clones alone and is incomplete. Found here are roughly 230,000 clones, about 88% of them singletons; the top ten hold 0.85% to 1%. The material sequenced was peripheral blood. These receptors originate from a man between 35 and 55 years old with acute or convalescent COVID-19.

This clone has just one count. The chain recombines TRBV3-1 (or the pseudogene TRBV3-2) with TRBJ2-6, with D unclear. Germline lookup yields CDR1 LGHDT and CDR2 YNNKEL (reference sequence). Trimming removed 1 base from V and 0 bases from J, with 4 bases in between. CDR3 size: 15 residues. DNA of the CDR3: TGTGCCAGCAGCCAAGTGAGCTCTGGGGCCAACGTCCTGACTTTC. Translated: CASSQVSSGANVLTF.

In DNA, the CDR3 is TGTGCCAGCACCCTCGGGGTTAACTATGGCTACACCTTC. Its translation: CASTLGVNYGYTF. This rearrangement joins TRBV28 to TRBJ1-2; D remains unclear. The CDR3 has 13 amino acids. The germline V gene has CDR1 MDHEN and CDR2 SYDVKM. V dropped 7 bases and J dropped 1 base, with 10 bases sitting between them.

The chain couples TRBV7-3 to TRBJ2-1, with TRBD2 matching 11 bases. CDR3 length equals 16 residues. J was trimmed by 2 bases and V by 6 bases; bases with no gene match: 6. The V gene's germline CDR1 is SGHTA and CDR2 FQGTGA. The CDR3 here is CASSLSGGVAYNEQFF. Written as DNA, the CDR3 is TGTGCCAGCAGTCTTAGCGGGGGGGTAGCCTACAATGAGCAGTTCTTC.

Details on this clone: In the same sample, other DNA sequences code for this CDR3. The chain has TRBV30 and TRBJ1-1; D perhaps matches TRBD1 (5 bases). V was shortened by 0 bases and J by 4 bases, with 9 bases between the two germline ends. CDR3 length: 13 residues. CDR1 GTSNPN and CDR2 SVGIG come from the germline V gene (reference sequence). The CDR3 DNA follows: TGTGCCTGGAGTGTACGAAGGGGCACTGAAGCTTTCTTT. As protein: CAWSVRRGTEAFF.

The chain combines TRBV7-6 with TRBJ2-1, with 8 bases aligning to TRBD2. Germline V gives CDR1 SGHVS, CDR2 FNYEAQ. This CDR3 is built from 17 residues. The V gene end was trimmed by 1 base and the J gene end by 0 bases; junction bases not matched to a gene: 5. CDR3 bases: TGTGCCAGCAGCTTAGTTGCGGGGGGAAGCTCCTACAATGAGCAGTTCTTC. Translation: CASSLVAGGSSYNEQFF.

The chain is built from TRBV15 and TRBJ2-2; TRBD1 might be the D (6 bases). Looked up from germline, CDR1 is LNHNV and CDR2 is YYDKDF (reference sequence). V dropped 3 bases and J dropped 5 bases, with 10 bases sitting between them. The CDR3 is 14 amino acids. CDR3 region: CATSSERGTGELFF. CDR3 coding DNA: TGTGCCACCAGCAGCGAAAGGGGGACCGGGGAGCTGTTTTTT.

V and J are TRBV6-5 and TRBJ2-2; 7 positions agree with TRBD1. J was trimmed by 4 bases and V by 7 bases; bases with no gene match: 9. In germline, CDR1 is MNHEY, CDR2 SVGAGI. There are 15 residues in the CDR3. DNA for the CDR3: TGTGCCAGCAACCAAGGACAGGCGAGCACCGGGGAGCTGTTTTTT. Translated: CASNQGQASTGELFF.

This clone appeared a single time. The V call is TRBV3-1 (or the pseudogene TRBV3-2), the J call TRBJ1-1; 8 nucleotides line up with TRBD1. This CDR3 has 15 amino acids. Germline trimming cut 0 bases from V and 1 base from J; bases unmatched to any gene: 1. Germline loops: CDR1 LGHDT, CDR2 YNNKEL (reference sequence). In DNA form, the CDR3 reads TGTGCCAGCAGCCAAGAGGACAGGGAGAACACTGAAGCTTTCTTT. It yields the protein CASSQEDRENTEAFF.

About this clone: Germline and junction disagree at one end, which may indicate a read error. The rearrangement uses TRBV7-2 and TRBJ1-5, with a possible D match to TRBD1 (5 bases). Germline V gene sequence: CDR1 SGHTA, CDR2 FQGNSA. The CDR3 spans 15 residues. CDR3 sequence: CASSSIWGTNQPQHF. CDR3 in DNA: TGTGCTAGCAGCTCAATTTGGGGGACTAATCAGCCCCAGCATTTT.

The chain joins TRBV30 to TRBJ1-6; 7 bases line up with TRBD1. The germline CDR1 and CDR2 sequences are GTSNPN and SVGIG (reference sequence). V was pared by 5 bases and J by 6 bases, with 1 base of the junction left unmatched. This CDR3 contains 12 residues. CDR3 in amino acids: CAWDRANSPLHF. DNA of the CDR3: TGTGCCTGGGACAGGGCTAATTCACCCCTCCACTTT.

The V and J genes are TRBV6-4 and TRBJ2-1, with 10 bases aligning to TRBD2. Germline V CDR1 and CDR2: MRHNA, SNTAGT. CDR3 length: 15 residues. The junction had 8 bases not matched to a gene; V was cut back by 5 bases and J by 7 bases. The DNA for the CDR3 is TGTGCCAGCAGTCAAAGCGGGGGGGCCCTTAATGAGCAGTTCTTC. This encodes CASSQSGGALNEQFF.

The rearrangement joins TRBV11-2 to TRBJ1-6, with D maybe TRBD1 (6 bases). The germline CDR1 and CDR2 sequences are SGHAT and FQNNGV. V lost 2 bases, J lost 7 bases, and 15 bases lay in between. The CDR3 has 16 amino acids. The CDR3 region is CASSLSGHRENSPLHF. Here the CDR3 DNA reads TGTGCCAGCAGCTTATCCGGGCACAGGGAGAATTCACCCCTCCACTTT.

V usage is TRBV9 and J usage is TRBJ2-7; D may be TRBD2 (7 bases). Germline values: CDR1 SGDLS, CDR2 YYNGEE. The CDR3 sequence is 14 residues long. Trimming shortened V by 4 bases and J by 6 bases, and 17 bases separated the two germline ends. CDR3 in DNA: TGTGCCAGCAGCAGAGGGGGGGCGCGGGCCGAGCAGTACTTC. Its translation is CASSRGGARAEQYF.

This clone was counted a single time. The chain uses TRBV7-9 and TRBJ1-4, with TRBD1 identical over 8 bases. The junction had 6 bases not matched to a gene; V was cut back by 5 bases and J by 7 bases. CDR1 is SEHNR, CDR2 FQNEAQ, per germline (reference sequence). The CDR3 has 14 amino acids. The CDR3 here is CASSIPTGAEKLFF. The CDR3 region has the DNA TGTGCCAGCAGCATTCCGACAGGGGCTGAAAAACTGTTTTTT.

The rearrangement joins TRBV6-2 or TRBV6-3 to TRBJ2-7, with unresolved D. Germline values: CDR1 MNHEY, CDR2 SVGEGT. This CDR3 has 14 amino acids. Trimming shortened V by 4 bases and J by 0 bases, and 10 bases separated the two germline ends. CDR3 sequence: CASSSDSSSYEQYF. The CDR3, as DNA: TGTGCCAGCAGTTCCGACTCTAGCTCCTACGAGCAGTACTTC.

This clone was recorded once. In nucleotides, the CDR3 is TGTGCCAGCAGCTTAACATCTCGAGCGGGGGGGAGCACAGATACGCAGTATTTT. It yields the protein CASSLTSRAGGSTDTQYF. The chain combines TRBV7-3 with TRBJ2-3; 10 bases fit TRBD2. V gave up 0 bases and J gave up 0 bases; unmatched junction bases: 6. The CDR3 runs 18 residues. The germline V gene encodes CDR1 SGHTA and CDR2 FQGTGA.

This clone has more than one count but fewer than ten. This same CDR3 is encoded by further DNA sequences in the sample. The chain has TRBV30 and TRBJ1-4; TRBD1 is a possible D gene (6 bases). The CDR3 spans 13 residues. Germline values: CDR1 GTSNPN, CDR2 SVGIG (reference sequence). V lost 0 bases to trimming and J lost 8 bases, with 10 bases between them. The CDR3 loop reads CAWSVQGGEKLFF. In nucleotides, the CDR3 is TGTGCCTGGAGTGTACAGGGTGGGGAAAAACTGTTTTTT.

The V gene is TRBV5-6, the J gene TRBJ2-3; D is ambiguous. CDR3 length equals 15 residues. V was cut by 0 bases and J by 6 bases, with 14 bases left in between. Germline CDR1 reads SGHDT; CDR2 reads YYEEEE. The CDR3 sequence: CASSLAVSPWDTQYF. Written as DNA, the CDR3 is TGTGCCAGCAGCTTGGCCGTGAGCCCCTGGGATACGCAGTATTTT.

The chain employs TRBV9 and TRBJ2-2, with a tentative D call TRBD1 (5 bases). With 3 bases removed from V and 9 bases from J, the gap between germline ends came to 9 bases. In germline, CDR1 is SGDLS, CDR2 YYNGEE. The CDR3 sequence is 12 residues long. The CDR3 loop is CASSEQDWELFF. The CDR3 nucleotides read TGTGCCAGCAGCGAACAGGATTGGGAGCTGTTTTTT.

This clone has just a few counts. The chain uses TRBV6-2 or TRBV6-3 and TRBJ2-6; 8 bases agree with TRBD2. There are 16 residues in the CDR3. Germline V lookup: CDR1 MNHEY, CDR2 SVGEGT. The V and J ends lost 4 bases and 4 bases, in that order; junction bases with no gene match: 6. Written as DNA, the CDR3 is TGTGCCAGCAGTTCCCGGGGGGGCCCAGGGGCCAACGTCCTGACTTTC. The encoded protein is CASSSRGGPGANVLTF.

This sequence joins TRBV3-1 (or the pseudogene TRBV3-2) and TRBJ1-6, with 9 bases that match TRBD1. Germline V lookup: CDR1 LGHDT, CDR2 YNNKEL (reference sequence). This CDR3 is built from 14 residues. J gave up 12 bases and V 0 bases, and 3 bases lay outside the gene matches. This chain's CDR3 is CASSQEGTGKPLHF. The CDR3 nucleotides read TGTGCCAGCAGCCAAGAGGGGACAGGGAAACCCCTCCACTTT.

The genes are TRBV5-3 and TRBJ2-7; D possibly corresponds to TRBD2 (6 bases). TRBV5-3 is placed among ORFs of uncertain function. V lost 4 bases and J 0 bases, leaving 14 bases between the germline ends. The CDR3 contains 15 residues. The CDR3 reads CARSMRSGLSYEQYF. CDR3 in DNA: TGTGCCAGAAGCATGAGGTCGGGACTCTCCTACGAGCAGTACTTC.

This clone occurred once. V is TRBV11-2 and J is TRBJ1-1; 8 bases map to TRBD1. Germline-derived CDR1 and CDR2 are SGHAT and FQNNGV. The CDR3 runs to 16 residues. V dropped 4 bases and J dropped 6; count of bases not matched to a gene: 13. The CDR3 nucleotides are TGTGCCAGCAGCTCCCGCCGGACAGGGACGAGGGCTGAAGCTTTCTTT. Encoded protein: CASSSRRTGTRAEAFF.